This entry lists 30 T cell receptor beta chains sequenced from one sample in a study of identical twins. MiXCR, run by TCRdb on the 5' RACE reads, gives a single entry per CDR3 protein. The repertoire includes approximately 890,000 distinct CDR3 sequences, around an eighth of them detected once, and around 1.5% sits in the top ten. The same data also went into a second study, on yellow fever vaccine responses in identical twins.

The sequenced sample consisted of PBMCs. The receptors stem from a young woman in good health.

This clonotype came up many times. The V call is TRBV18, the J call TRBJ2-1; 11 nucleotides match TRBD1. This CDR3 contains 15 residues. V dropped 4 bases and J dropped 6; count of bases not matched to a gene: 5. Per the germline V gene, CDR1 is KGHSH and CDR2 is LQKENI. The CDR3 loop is CASSLGTGGVNEQFF. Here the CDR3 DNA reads TGTGCCAGCTCACTAGGGACAGGGGGAGTCAATGAGCAGTTCTTC.

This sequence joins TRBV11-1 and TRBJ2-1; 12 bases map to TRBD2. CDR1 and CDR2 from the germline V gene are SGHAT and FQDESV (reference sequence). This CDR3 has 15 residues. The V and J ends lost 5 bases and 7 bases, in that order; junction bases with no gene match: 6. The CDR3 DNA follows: TGTGCCAGCAGCACACGACTAGCGGGAGAGAATGAGCAGTTCTTC. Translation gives CASSTRLAGENEQFF.

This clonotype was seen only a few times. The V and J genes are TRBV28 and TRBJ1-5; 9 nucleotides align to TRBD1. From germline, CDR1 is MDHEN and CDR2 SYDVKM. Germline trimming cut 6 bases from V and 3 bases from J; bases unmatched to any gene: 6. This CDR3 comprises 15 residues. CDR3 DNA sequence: TGTGCCAGCAGCTCGGGACAGGGTACCAATCAGCCCCAGCATTTT. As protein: CASSSGQGTNQPQHF.

As DNA, the CDR3 is TGTGCCAGCAAGAGGGACAGGCTCTACGAGCAGTACGTC. Protein: CASKRDRLYEQYV. The chain joins TRBV6-6 to TRBJ2-7; 8 bases line up with TRBD1. V shed 7 bases and J 3 bases; nucleotides not matched to a gene: 5. This CDR3 contains 13 residues. Germline-derived CDR1 and CDR2 are MNHNY and SVGAGI (reference sequence).

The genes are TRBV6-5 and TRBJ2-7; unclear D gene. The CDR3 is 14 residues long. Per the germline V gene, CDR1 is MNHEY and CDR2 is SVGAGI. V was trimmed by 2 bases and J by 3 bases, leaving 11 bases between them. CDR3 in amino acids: CASSYAVVGYEQYV. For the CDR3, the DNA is TGTGCCAGCAGTTACGCAGTCGTCGGCTACGAGCAGTACGTC.

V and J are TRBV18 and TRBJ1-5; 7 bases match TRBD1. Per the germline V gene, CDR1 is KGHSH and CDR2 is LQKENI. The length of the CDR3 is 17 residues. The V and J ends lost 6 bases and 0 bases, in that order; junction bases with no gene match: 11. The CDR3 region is CASSSRDSGFSNQPQHF. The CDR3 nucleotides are TGTGCCAGCTCGTCCCGGGACAGCGGCTTTAGCAATCAGCCCCAGCATTTT.

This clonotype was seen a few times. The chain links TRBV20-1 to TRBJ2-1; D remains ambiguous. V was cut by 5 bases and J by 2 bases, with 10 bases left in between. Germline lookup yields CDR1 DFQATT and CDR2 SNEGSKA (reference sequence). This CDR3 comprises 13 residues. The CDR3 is CSAPTGAYNEQFF. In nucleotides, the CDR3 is TGCAGTGCTCCAACCGGAGCCTACAATGAGCAGTTCTTC.

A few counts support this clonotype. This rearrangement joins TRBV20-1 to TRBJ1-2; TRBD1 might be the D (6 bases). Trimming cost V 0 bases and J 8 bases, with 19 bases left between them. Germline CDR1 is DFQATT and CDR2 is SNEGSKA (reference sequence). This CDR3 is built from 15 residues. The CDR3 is CSARDLQGEVDGYTF. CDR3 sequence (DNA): TGCAGTGCTAGAGACCTACAGGGAGAGGTGGACGGCTACACCTTC.

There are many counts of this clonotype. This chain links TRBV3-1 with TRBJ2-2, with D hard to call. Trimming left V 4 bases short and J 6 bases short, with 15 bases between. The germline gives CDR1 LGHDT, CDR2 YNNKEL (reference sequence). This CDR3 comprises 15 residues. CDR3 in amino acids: CASSPGWRVAGELFF. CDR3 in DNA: TGTGCCAGCAGCCCAGGTTGGCGAGTCGCCGGGGAGCTGTTTTTT.

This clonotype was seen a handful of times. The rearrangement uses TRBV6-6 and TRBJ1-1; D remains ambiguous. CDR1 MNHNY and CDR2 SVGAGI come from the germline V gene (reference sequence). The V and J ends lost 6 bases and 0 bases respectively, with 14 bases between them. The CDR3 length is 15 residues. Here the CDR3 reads CASSYGPDVNTEAFF. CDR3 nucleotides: TGTGCCAGCAGCTATGGCCCGGACGTGAACACTGAAGCTTTCTTT.

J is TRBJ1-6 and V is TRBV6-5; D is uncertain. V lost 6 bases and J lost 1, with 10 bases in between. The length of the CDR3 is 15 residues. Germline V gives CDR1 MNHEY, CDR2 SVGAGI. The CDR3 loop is CASRDVVSYNSPLHF. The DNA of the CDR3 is TGTGCCAGCAGAGACGTGGTATCCTATAATTCACCCCTCCACTTT.

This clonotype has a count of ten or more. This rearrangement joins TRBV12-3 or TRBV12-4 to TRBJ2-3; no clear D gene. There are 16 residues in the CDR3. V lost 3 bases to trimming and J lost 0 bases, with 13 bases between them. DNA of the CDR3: TGTGCCAGCAGTTTTGTAACCGGATCTAGCACAGATACGCAGTATTTT. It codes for CASSFVTGSSTDTQYF.

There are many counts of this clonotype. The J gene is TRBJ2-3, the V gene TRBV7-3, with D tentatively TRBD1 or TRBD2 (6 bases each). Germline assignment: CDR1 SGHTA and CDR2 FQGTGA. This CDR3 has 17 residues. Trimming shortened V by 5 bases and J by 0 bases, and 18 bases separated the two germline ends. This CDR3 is CASSLMGAGTSTDTQYF. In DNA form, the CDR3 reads TGTGCCAGCAGCCTCATGGGGGCGGGGACTAGCACAGATACGCAGTATTTT.

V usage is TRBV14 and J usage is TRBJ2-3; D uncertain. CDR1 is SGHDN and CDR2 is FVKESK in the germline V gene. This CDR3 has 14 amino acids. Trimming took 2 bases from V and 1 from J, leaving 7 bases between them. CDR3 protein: CASSQFRGTDTQYF. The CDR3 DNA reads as TGTGCCAGCAGCCAATTTCGGGGCACAGATACGCAGTATTTT.

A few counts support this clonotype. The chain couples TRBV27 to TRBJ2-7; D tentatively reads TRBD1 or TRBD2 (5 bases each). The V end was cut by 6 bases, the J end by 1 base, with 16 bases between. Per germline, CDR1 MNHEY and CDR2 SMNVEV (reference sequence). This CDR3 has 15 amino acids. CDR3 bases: TGTGCCAGCAGCTCGGGGCCTAAAGGGTCCTACGAGCAGTACGTC. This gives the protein CASSSGPKGSYEQYV.

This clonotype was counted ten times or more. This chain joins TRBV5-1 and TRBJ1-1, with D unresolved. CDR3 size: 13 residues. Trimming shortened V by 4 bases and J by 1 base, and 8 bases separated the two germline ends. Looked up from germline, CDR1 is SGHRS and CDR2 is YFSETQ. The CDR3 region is CASSLDPNTEAFF. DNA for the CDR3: TGCGCCAGCAGCCTTGACCCGAACACTGAAGCTTTCTTT.

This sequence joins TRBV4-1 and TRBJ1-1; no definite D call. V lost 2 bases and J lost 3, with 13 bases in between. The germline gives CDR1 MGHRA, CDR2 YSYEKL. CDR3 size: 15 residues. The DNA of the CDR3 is TGCGCCAGCAGCCAAAGCTCTAGGGAGGACACTGAAGCTTTCTTT. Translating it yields CASSQSSREDTEAFF.

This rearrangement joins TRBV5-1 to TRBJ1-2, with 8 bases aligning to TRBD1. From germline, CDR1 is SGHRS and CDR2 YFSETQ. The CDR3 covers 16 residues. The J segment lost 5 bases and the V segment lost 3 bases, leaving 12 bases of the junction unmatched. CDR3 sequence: CASSSPRGQAPYGYTF. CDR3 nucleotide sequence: TGCGCCAGCAGCTCGCCTCGGGGACAGGCTCCGTATGGCTACACCTTC.

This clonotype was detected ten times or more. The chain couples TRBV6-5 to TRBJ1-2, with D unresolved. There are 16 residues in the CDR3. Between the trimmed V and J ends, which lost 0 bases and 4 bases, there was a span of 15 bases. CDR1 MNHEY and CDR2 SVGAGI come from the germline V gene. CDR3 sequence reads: CASSYSHGYGSYGYTF. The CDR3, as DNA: TGTGCCAGCAGTTACTCCCACGGGTACGGGAGCTATGGCTACACCTTC.

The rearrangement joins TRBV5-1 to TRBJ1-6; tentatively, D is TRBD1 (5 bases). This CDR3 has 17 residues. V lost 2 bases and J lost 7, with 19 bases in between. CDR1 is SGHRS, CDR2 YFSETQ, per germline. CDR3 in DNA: TGCGCCAGCAGCTTTCAAACGCGAGGGGCCCTAAATTCACCCCTCCACTTT. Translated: CASSFQTRGALNSPLHF. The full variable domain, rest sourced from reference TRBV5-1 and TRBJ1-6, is KAGVTQTPRYLIKTRGQQVTLSCSPISGHRSVSWYQQTPGQGLQFLFEYFSETQRNKGNFPGRFSGRQFSNSRSEMNVSTLELGDSALYLCASSFQTRGALNSPLHFGNGTRLTVT.

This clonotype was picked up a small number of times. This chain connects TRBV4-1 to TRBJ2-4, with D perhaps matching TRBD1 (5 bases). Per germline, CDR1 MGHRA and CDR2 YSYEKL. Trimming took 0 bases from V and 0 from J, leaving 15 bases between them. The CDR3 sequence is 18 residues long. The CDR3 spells CASSQDGAGVVAKNIQYF. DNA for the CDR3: TGCGCCAGCAGCCAAGATGGGGCAGGAGTAGTAGCCAAAAACATTCAGTACTTC.

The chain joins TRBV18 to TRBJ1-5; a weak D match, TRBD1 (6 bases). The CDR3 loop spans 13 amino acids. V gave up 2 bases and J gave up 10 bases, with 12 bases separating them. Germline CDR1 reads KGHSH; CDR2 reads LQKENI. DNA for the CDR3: TGTGCCAGCTCACCAACCAGGGGTTACCCCCAGCATTTT. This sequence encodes CASSPTRGYPQHF.

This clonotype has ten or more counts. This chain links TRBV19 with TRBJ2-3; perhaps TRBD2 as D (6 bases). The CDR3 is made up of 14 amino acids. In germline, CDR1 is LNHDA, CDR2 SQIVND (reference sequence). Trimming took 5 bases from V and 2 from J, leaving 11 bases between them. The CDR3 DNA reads TGTGCCAGTAGTCCCCCGGGGGTCACAGATACGCAGTATTTT. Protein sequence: CASSPPGVTDTQYF.

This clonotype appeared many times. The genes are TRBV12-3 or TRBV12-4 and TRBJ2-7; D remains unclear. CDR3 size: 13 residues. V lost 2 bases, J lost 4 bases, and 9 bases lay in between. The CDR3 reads CASSLLAGYEQYV. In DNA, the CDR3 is TGTGCCAGCAGTTTACTGGCCGGGTACGAGCAGTACGTC.

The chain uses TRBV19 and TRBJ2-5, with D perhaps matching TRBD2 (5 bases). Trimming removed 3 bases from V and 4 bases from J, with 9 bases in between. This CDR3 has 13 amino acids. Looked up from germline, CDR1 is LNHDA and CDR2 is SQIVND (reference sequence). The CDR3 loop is CASSIVGAETQYF. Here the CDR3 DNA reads TGTGCCAGTAGTATCGTGGGAGCAGAGACCCAGTACTTC.

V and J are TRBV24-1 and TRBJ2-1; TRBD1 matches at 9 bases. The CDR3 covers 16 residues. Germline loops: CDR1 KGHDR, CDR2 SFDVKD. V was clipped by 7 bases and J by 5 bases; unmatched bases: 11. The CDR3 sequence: CATSAGPGQGNNEQFF. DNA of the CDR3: TGTGCCACCAGCGCGGGACCGGGACAGGGAAACAATGAGCAGTTCTTC.

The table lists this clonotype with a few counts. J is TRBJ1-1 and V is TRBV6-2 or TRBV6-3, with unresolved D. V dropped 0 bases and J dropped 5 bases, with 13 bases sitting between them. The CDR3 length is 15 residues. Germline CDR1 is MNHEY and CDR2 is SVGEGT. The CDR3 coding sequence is TGTGCCAGCAGTTACTCTACCCCCCCCGGGACTGAAGCTTTCTTT. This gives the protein CASSYSTPPGTEAFF.

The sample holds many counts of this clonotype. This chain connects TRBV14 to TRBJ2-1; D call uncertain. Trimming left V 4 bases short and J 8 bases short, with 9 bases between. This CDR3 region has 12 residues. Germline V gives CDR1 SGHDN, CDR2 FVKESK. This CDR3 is CASSLSWDEQFF. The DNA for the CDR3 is TGTGCCAGCAGCCTTAGCTGGGATGAGCAGTTCTTC.

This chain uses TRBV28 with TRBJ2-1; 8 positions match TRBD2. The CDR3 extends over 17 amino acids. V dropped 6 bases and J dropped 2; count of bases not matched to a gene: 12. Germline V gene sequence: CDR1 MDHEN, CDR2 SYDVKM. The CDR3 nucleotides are TGTGCCAGCAGCCCCTCCGGCGGGGGGCGGGCCTACAATGAGCAGTTCTTC. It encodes CASSPSGGGRAYNEQFF. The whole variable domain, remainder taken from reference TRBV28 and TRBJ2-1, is DVKVTQSSRYLVKRTGEKVFLECVQDMDHENMFWYRQDPGLGLRLIYFSYDVKMKEKGDIPEGYSVSREKKERFSLILESASTNQTSMYLCASSPSGGGRAYNEQFFGPGTRLTVL.

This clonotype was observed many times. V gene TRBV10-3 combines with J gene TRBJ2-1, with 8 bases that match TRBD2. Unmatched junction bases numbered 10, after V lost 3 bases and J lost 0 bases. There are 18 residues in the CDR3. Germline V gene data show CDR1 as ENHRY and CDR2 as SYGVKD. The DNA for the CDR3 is TGTGCCATCAGTGATGTGACAGAAAGCGGGAGCTCCTACAATGAGCAGTTCTTC. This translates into CAISDVTESGSSYNEQFF.